This TCR beta chain was recorded in a study of control samples from healthy donors and cancer patients. Generated by immunoSEQ multiplex PCR, the TCRdb table keeps only in-frame clones and is missing some. The repertoire holds tens of thousands of clones, with approximately 89% as singletons. Germline lookup yields CDR1 SGHRS and CDR2 YFSETQ. This CDR3 spans 15 amino acids. After removal of 4 bases from V and 0 bases from J, the junction contained 3 bases not matched to a gene. V is TRBV5-1 and J is TRBJ1-3, with 8 bases lining up with TRBD1. The sequenced material came from PBMCs. This TCR was recovered from a woman aged 45-65 years with head and neck cancer. CDR3 protein: CASSQQGASGNTIYF. The CDR3 DNA sequence: TGCGCCAGCAGCCAGCAGGGGGCCTCTGGAAACACCATATATTTT.